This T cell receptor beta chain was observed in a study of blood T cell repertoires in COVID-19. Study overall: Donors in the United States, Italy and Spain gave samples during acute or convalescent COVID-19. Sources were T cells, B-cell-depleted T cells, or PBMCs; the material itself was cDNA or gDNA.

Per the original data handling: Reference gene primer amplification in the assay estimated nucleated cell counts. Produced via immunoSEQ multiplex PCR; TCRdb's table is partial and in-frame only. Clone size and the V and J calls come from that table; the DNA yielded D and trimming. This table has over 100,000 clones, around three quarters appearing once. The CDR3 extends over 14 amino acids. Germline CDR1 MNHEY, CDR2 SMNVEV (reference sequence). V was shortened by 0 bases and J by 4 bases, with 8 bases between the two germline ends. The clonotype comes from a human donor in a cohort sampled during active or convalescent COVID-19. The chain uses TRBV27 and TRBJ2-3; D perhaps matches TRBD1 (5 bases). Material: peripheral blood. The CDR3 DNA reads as TGTGCCAGCAGTTTATCGTGGGGCGCAGATACGCAGTATTTT. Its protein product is CASSLSWGADTQYF.